Listed here is a single T cell receptor beta chain. This receptor's antigen is unknown. Base qualities are not at hand, and no much larger clone is one base apart. These data are taken from a study of Ad26.COV2.S vaccination and SARS-CoV-2 variants (dated by TCRdb to the early 2020s). Study-wide context: Vaccine-arm donors were drawn from COV1001, a multicentre, randomized, double-blind, placebo-controlled phase I-IIa trial of Ad26.COV2.S in healthy adults. The specificity and breadth of SARS-CoV-2-reactive T cell receptors after Ad26.COV2.S vaccination were assessed by TCRbeta repertoire sequencing. Investigators did not know the trial group allocation while performing experiments and assessing outcomes. Ad26.COV2.S was administered intramuscularly at a dose of 5x10^10 or 1x10^11 viral particles, either as one shot or as two shots given 56 days apart. Trial participants were randomized into five groups of five: low-dose or high-dose Ad26.COV2.S given once or twice, or placebo on both occasions. The TCR-sequenced set comprised approximately 32 samples: some 19 Ad26.COV2.S vaccine recipients, 5 placebo recipients and 8 SARS-CoV-2 convalescent individuals.

TCRbeta CDR3 regions were sequenced with the immunoSEQ Assay. After extraction, genomic DNA underwent amplification by bias-controlled multiplex PCR, followed by high-throughput sequencing. The paper's data handling went like this. To quantify the absolute abundance of every unique TCRbeta CDR3 region, sequences were collapsed and filtered. T cell fraction was estimated by normalizing TCRbeta template counts to usable DNA, with usable DNA measured through amplification of reference genes found in all nucleated cells. Repertoire TCRs were annotated as SARS-CoV-2-specific by exact matching of V gene, CDR3 amino acid sequence and J gene to a known reactive TCR set. The reference SARS-CoV-2 TCR set was derived from MIRA and filtered for enrichment in COVID-19-positive ImmuneCODE repertoires, a step that removed public or cross-reactive TCRs. Using the MIRA antigens, annotated TCRs were further analysed by specific ORF or by position within an ORF. Breadth was defined as the number of annotated unique rearrangements divided by the total number of unique productive rearrangements, and depth was defined as the summed frequency of the annotated unique rearrangements. Group comparisons of TCR breadth used two-sided Wilcoxon rank-sum tests. The clones in this table, taken by TCRdb from immuneACCESS, are in-frame only. Not every clone is retained; where verified, under half of the shortfall comes from an unresolved V gene, and the cause of the rest is unknown. That table is the source of V, J and clone size, and D and trimming were worked out from the DNA. The sample records 350,000 to 450,000 clones, around nine tenths of which are singletons. The ten largest make up approximately 1.9% of the sample.

This sample's treatment or condition label indicates: some 19 received Ad26.COV2.S at low or high dose, single or two shots; roughly five received placebo; per-sample allocation not given. Repertoires of vaccine and placebo recipients were sequenced from samples taken on day 63 after the first injection. Cohort 1b enrolled roughly 25 adults aged 18-55 years at a single site in Boston, USA, between 29 July and 7 August 2020. As a vaccine, Ad26.COV2.S was a replication-incompetent adenovirus type 26 vector that expressed a prefusion-stabilized SARS-CoV-2 spike protein derived from the original Wuhan strain. Trimmed from V: 3 bases; trimmed from J: 3 bases; junction bases lacking a gene match: 7. From a lookup of the germline V gene (reference sequence), CDR1 and CDR2 are GTSNPN and SVGIG. From the cysteine up to the phenylalanine, the CDR3 has a length of 15 residues. Solely the CDR3 DNA is kept, with 45 bases framed from the first base.

Study-level results and caveats: Comparing responses between vaccine doses or regimens was not something the study was powered to do. Compared with placebo recipients, Ad26.COV2.S recipients showed higher spike-specific TCR breadth (P = 0.0014). The authors noted that total T cell responses may have been underestimated by the TCR breadth and depth analyses. Comparable non-spike TCR breadth was observed between vaccine and placebo recipients, consistent with only spike being contained in the vaccine. After vaccination, spike-specific CD8+ and CD4+ T cell responses were reported to show substantial breadth.

The sequence was obtained from a person aged 18 to 65 who received the Ad26.COV2.S COVID-19 vaccine or a placebo. The material was peripheral blood, obtained in a trial of Ad26.COV2.S vaccine versus placebo. The chain is encoded by TRBV30 joined to TRBJ1-3; 8 central bases correspond to TRBD1. The sequenced DNA is TGTGCCTGGAGCGAACAGGGGGGCGGTGGAAACACCATATATTTT. It codes for CAWSEQGGGGNTIYF. When the CDR3 is completed using the reference TRBV30 and TRBJ1-3 genes on either side, the full variable domain is SQTIHQWPATLVQPVGSPLSLECTVEGTSNPNLYWYRQAAGRGLQLLFYSVGIGQISSEVPQNLSASRPQDRQFILSSKKLLLSDSGFYLCAWSEQGGGGNTIYFGEGSWLTVV.